The 16 T cell receptor beta chains presented below share a single source sample, sequenced in a study of blood T cell repertoires in COVID-19. Here immunoSEQ multiplex PCR was the method, and the copy in TCRdb shows in-frame clones only, minus some. This table has around 190,000 clones, 65% to 80% appearing once. The sequencing input was peripheral blood. These receptors came from a woman between 50 and 59 years old with acute or convalescent COVID-19.

V is TRBV6-1 and J is TRBJ2-7, with 8 bases fitting TRBD2. Trimming at V came to 0 bases and at J to 2 bases, leaving 3 bases not matched to a gene. Looked up from germline, CDR1 is MNHNS and CDR2 is SASEGT. CDR3 length equals 15 residues. This CDR3 is CASSEADGGAYEQYF. The DNA for the CDR3 is TGTGCCAGCAGTGAAGCGGACGGGGGGGCCTACGAGCAGTACTTC.

J is TRBJ2-2 and V is TRBV6-6; TRBD2 matches at 12 bases. Germline CDR1 MNHNY, CDR2 SVGAGI (reference sequence). The CDR3 spans 19 residues. Trimming at V came to 5 bases and at J to 0 bases, leaving 10 bases not matched to a gene. The CDR3 coding sequence is TGTGCCAGCAGTCGACTAGCGGGAGTGCGGTCCACGAACACCGGGGAGCTGTTTTTT. Amino acids: CASSRLAGVRSTNTGELFF.

CDR3 DNA sequence: TGTGCCAGCAGTGTCGAGGTCCCTAGCGGAAAACTGTTTTTT. Amino acid sequence: CASSVEVPSGKLFF. The J gene is TRBJ1-4, the V gene TRBV28; D not certain. Trimming shortened V by 5 bases and J by 10 bases, and 17 bases separated the two germline ends. The CDR3 is 14 residues long. In germline, CDR1 is MDHEN, CDR2 SYDVKM.

The gene calls are TRBV4-3 and TRBJ2-1; 12 nucleotides align to TRBD2. CDR3 length equals 15 residues. Germline loops: CDR1 LGHNA, CDR2 YSLEER. Trimming cost V 6 bases and J 8 bases; bases outside gene matches: 8. This chain's CDR3 is CASSQTSGSGYEQFF. In DNA form, the CDR3 reads TGCGCCAGCAGTCAGACTAGCGGGAGTGGGTATGAGCAGTTCTTC.

The chain joins TRBV6-5 to TRBJ2-7; 9 nucleotides agree with TRBD2. The junction had 9 bases not matched to a gene; V was cut back by 7 bases and J by 5 bases. Per the germline V gene, CDR1 is MNHEY and CDR2 is SVGAGI. The CDR3 runs to 14 residues. The DNA of the CDR3 is TGTGCCAGCAACCCAAGCGGGAGGACCCACGAGCAGTACTTC. This translates into CASNPSGRTHEQYF.

This sequence joins TRBV5-1 and TRBJ2-7, with TRBD1 matching over 9 bases. This CDR3 has 12 residues. Germline loops: CDR1 SGHRS, CDR2 YFSETQ. Unmatched junction bases numbered 1, after V lost 0 bases and J lost 9 bases. The CDR3 sequence: CASSLGQGVQYF. The CDR3 bases are TGCGCCAGCAGCTTGGGACAGGGGGTGCAGTACTTC.

The chain combines TRBV18 with TRBJ1-2; 7 bases match TRBD1. Germline CDR1 and CDR2: KGHSH and LQKENI. V lost 2 bases and J lost 8; bases outside the gene matches: 11. This CDR3 is 15 amino acids long. The DNA for the CDR3 is TGTGCCAGCTCACCAACAGGGGATGCTATGGAAGGCTACACCTTC. It encodes CASSPTGDAMEGYTF.

The chain carries TRBV19 and TRBJ2-1; 9 bases agree with TRBD2. Trimming removed 10 bases from V and 0 bases from J; junction bases left unmatched: 10. CDR3 length: 16 residues. Per germline, CDR1 LNHDA and CDR2 SQIVND (reference sequence). The CDR3 bases are TGTGCCACCACAGGAGCGGGGGGCCTCTCCTACAATGAGCAGTTCTTC. Its protein product is CATTGAGGLSYNEQFF.

The rearrangement joins TRBV4-3 to TRBJ1-1; 10 nucleotides align to TRBD1. CDR3 length equals 16 residues. The V gene's germline CDR1 is LGHNA and CDR2 YSLEER. The junction had 6 bases not matched to a gene; V was cut back by 4 bases and J by 1 base. The CDR3 region is CASSRGGDRGNTEAFF. In DNA, the CDR3 is TGCGCCAGCAGCCGAGGCGGGGACAGGGGGAACACTGAAGCTTTCTTT.

The chain employs TRBV5-1 and TRBJ1-1; 8 bases map to TRBD1. The junction had 6 bases not matched to a gene; V was cut back by 6 bases and J by 2 bases. The CDR3 is made up of 14 amino acids. Germline assignment: CDR1 SGHRS and CDR2 YFSETQ. The CDR3 spells CASNDGQGNTEAFF. The CDR3 nucleotides are TGCGCCAGCAACGATGGACAGGGTAACACTGAAGCTTTCTTT. The variable domain in full, with the rest retrieved from reference TRBV5-1 and TRBJ1-1, is KAGVTQTPRYLIKTRGQQVTLSCSPISGHRSVSWYQQTPGQGLQFLFEYFSETQRNKGNFPGRFSGRQFSNSRSEMNVSTLELGDSALYLCASNDGQGNTEAFFGQGTRLTVV.

This chain joins TRBV27 and TRBJ1-2; possibly TRBD1 for D (5 bases). Trimming took 6 bases from V and 5 from J, leaving 13 bases between them. The CDR3 runs 13 residues. Germline loops: CDR1 MNHEY, CDR2 SMNVEV (reference sequence). The DNA of the CDR3 is TGTGCCAGCAGCCCCAGGGAGGGTTATGGCTACACCTTC. Protein: CASSPREGYGYTF.

This sequence joins TRBV5-1 and TRBJ1-2, with 9 bases that match TRBD1. With V trimmed by 0 bases and J by 1 base, 10 bases remained unmatched. Germline CDR1 reads SGHRS; CDR2 reads YFSETQ. The CDR3 runs 18 residues. Here the CDR3 reads CASSLEGQGRQFNYGYTF. DNA for the CDR3: TGCGCCAGCAGCTTGGAGGGACAGGGACGCCAGTTTAACTATGGCTACACCTTC.

The V gene is TRBV7-2, the J gene TRBJ2-7, with 8 nucleotides matching TRBD2. Germline-derived CDR1 and CDR2 are SGHTA and FQGNSA. The V and J ends lost 5 bases and 5 bases, in that order; junction bases with no gene match: 8. The CDR3 extends over 14 amino acids. The CDR3 loop reads CASSPRLTSDEQYF. Here the CDR3 DNA reads TGTGCCAGCAGCCCCCGATTGACTAGCGACGAGCAGTACTTC.

This chain joins TRBV9 and TRBJ2-1; 14 nucleotides align to TRBD2. Losses at the gene ends were 2 bases for V and 8 bases for J; bases not matched to a gene: 6. The germline V gene has CDR1 SGDLS and CDR2 YYNGEE. The CDR3 sequence is 16 residues long. The CDR3 loop is CASSVSTSGRAHEQFF. In DNA, the CDR3 is TGTGCCAGCAGCGTCTCGACTAGCGGGAGGGCCCATGAGCAGTTCTTC.

This sequence joins TRBV4-2 and TRBJ1-2, with D unclear. CDR3 length: 13 residues. The V end lost 4 bases, the J end lost 1 base, and 7 bases lay between the germline ends. From germline, CDR1 is LGHNA and CDR2 YNFKEQ. The CDR3 DNA follows: TGTGCCAGCAGCCGAGACGGTAACTATGGCTACACCTTC. It translates to CASSRDGNYGYTF.

The chain joins TRBV20-1 to TRBJ1-1; D gene unclear. V lost 6 bases and J lost 8, with 13 bases in between. In germline, CDR1 is DFQATT, CDR2 SNEGSKA (reference sequence). The CDR3 spans 11 residues. The CDR3 loop is CSAPRTAEAFF. The DNA of the CDR3 is TGCAGTGCACCCCGGACTGCAGAAGCTTTCTTT.